The clone carrying this TCR beta chain has a single count. Its matching antigen is unknown. The data belong to a study of shared clonotypes between healthy human individuals. General study results and limits: The naive CD4 repertoires of a few donors were compared, and roughly 5% of clonotypes were shared. Unshared clonotypes carried lower generation probabilities than those common to all four donors. Naive subsets generally had larger estimated richness than memory subsets.

This CDR3 is built from 18 residues. V lost 3 bases and J lost 4; bases outside the gene matches: 16. Looked up from germline, CDR1 is LGHNA and CDR2 is YSLEER. Naivety among CD8 cells was defined by CD45RO negativity and positive CCR7 selection, thereby excluding terminally differentiated effector memory CD45RA+ cells. Researchers divided each subset's genomic DNA evenly across several immunoSEQ plates. Assay used: immunoSEQ multiplex PCR; TCRdb lists only in-frame clones, some missing. The sample shows millions of clones, about 95% of them seen only once. The V call is TRBV4-3, the J call TRBJ2-7, with 9 nucleotides matching TRBD2. Material for sequencing was naive CD8+ T cells sorted from blood. The TCR sequence derives from a man aged 18 to 30 in good health. The CDR3 is CASSHYPSGIRDKYEQYF. The CDR3 DNA reads as TGCGCCAGCAGCCATTATCCTAGCGGGATACGCGATAAATACGAGCAGTACTTC.